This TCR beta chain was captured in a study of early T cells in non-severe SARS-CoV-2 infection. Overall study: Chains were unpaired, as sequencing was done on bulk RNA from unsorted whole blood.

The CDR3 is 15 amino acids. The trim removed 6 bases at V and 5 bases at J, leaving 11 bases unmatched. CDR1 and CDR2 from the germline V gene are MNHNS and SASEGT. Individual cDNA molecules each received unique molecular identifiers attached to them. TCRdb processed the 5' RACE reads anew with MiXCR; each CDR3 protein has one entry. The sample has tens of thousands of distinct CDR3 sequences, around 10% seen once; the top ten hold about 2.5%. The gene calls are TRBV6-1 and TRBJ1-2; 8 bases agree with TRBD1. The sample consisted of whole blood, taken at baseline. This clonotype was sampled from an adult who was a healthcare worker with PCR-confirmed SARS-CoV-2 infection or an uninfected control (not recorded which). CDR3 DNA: TGTGCCAGCAGGACGCAAAGCAGACAGGGGTATGGCTACACCTTC. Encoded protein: CASRTQSRQGYGYTF.